This passage covers 18 T cell receptor beta chains from one sample sequenced in a study of OX40 agonist ivuxolimab in advanced cancers. The data were produced by immunoSEQ multiplex PCR, yet TCRdb's version contains in-frame clones alone and is incomplete. The table records fewer than 25,000 clones, 80% to 90% of them present only once. Specimen: CD4+ or CD8+ T cells sorted from blood, collected in a trial of the OX40 agonist ivuxolimab. Receptors were obtained from an adult with an advanced solid tumor such as melanoma, head and neck, liver or kidney cancer.

The V gene is TRBV29-1, the J gene TRBJ2-7, with 8 bases lining up with TRBD1. The CDR3 spans 14 residues. The ends lost 3 bases at V and 7 bases at J; junction bases unmatched: 11. The V gene's germline CDR1 is SQVTM and CDR2 ANQGSEA. The DNA of the CDR3 is TGCAGCGTTGATATACGGGCAGGGGGCGGGGAGCAGTACTTC. Encoded protein: CSVDIRAGGGEQYF.

The chain uses TRBV13 and TRBJ2-1; D ambiguous. CDR3 length: 9 residues. Trimming stripped 5 bases from V and 9 bases from J, with 2 bases between. Germline CDR1 PRHDT, CDR2 FYEKMQ (reference sequence). CDR3 in amino acids: CASSPEQFF. CDR3 DNA: TGTGCCAGCAGCCCTGAGCAGTTCTTC.

The V call is TRBV6-5, the J call TRBJ2-7, with 7 bases lining up with TRBD1. Per germline, CDR1 MNHEY and CDR2 SVGAGI. The CDR3 is 15 residues long. V lost 4 bases to trimming and J lost 1 base; unmatched junction nucleotides: 7. The CDR3: CASSFGTVISYEQYF. CDR3 DNA: TGTGCCAGCAGTTTTGGGACAGTAATTTCCTACGAGCAGTACTTC.

The chain employs TRBV28 and TRBJ1-2; D remains unclear. V lost 10 bases and J lost 2, with 17 bases in between. The CDR3 covers 14 residues. Germline V gives CDR1 MDHEN, CDR2 SYDVKM. Here the CDR3 DNA reads TGTGCCACCAGCACGCAGGACCGCAACTATGGCTACACCTTC. Translation gives CATSTQDRNYGYTF.

The chain is built from TRBV6-1 and TRBJ2-5; 10 bases align to TRBD2. This CDR3 region has 13 residues. Losses at the gene ends were 7 bases for V and 5 bases for J; bases not matched to a gene: 4. CDR1 MNHNS and CDR2 SASEGT come from the germline V gene. CDR3 nucleotide sequence: TGTGCCAGCACAGCGGGGGGGTGGGAGACCCAGTACTTC. It specifies CASTAGGWETQYF.

V is TRBV2 and J is TRBJ2-7; 8 positions match TRBD1. Germline values: CDR1 SNHLY, CDR2 FYNNEI. The trim removed 1 base at V and 2 bases at J, leaving 1 base unmatched. The CDR3 consists of 14 residues. The CDR3 bases are TGTGCCAGCAGTGAAGGGACAGGGACCTACGAGCAGTACTTC. Translated: CASSEGTGTYEQYF.

The chain carries TRBV27 and TRBJ2-1; TRBD2 aligns across 8 bases. V lost 6 bases to trimming and J lost 9 bases; unmatched junction nucleotides: 1. Germline lookup yields CDR1 MNHEY and CDR2 SMNVEV (reference sequence). This CDR3 region has 11 residues. The CDR3 DNA sequence: TGTGCCAGCAGCCGGGGGGGTGAGCAGTTCTTC. It codes for CASSRGGEQFF.

The chain couples TRBV14 to TRBJ2-5; D is unclear. The V and J ends lost 0 bases and 0 bases respectively, with 5 bases between them. The germline gives CDR1 SGHDN, CDR2 FVKESK. This CDR3 comprises 14 residues. CDR3 loop: CASSQDWHQETQYF. The CDR3 DNA reads TGTGCCAGCAGCCAAGATTGGCACCAAGAGACCCAGTACTTC.

The chain uses TRBV29-1 and TRBJ2-2; perhaps TRBD1 as D (6 bases). CDR1 and CDR2 from the germline V gene are SQVTM and ANQGSEA. Trimming pared 4 bases from V and 0 bases from J, leaving 9 bases between. The CDR3 totals 14 residues. In DNA form, the CDR3 reads TGCAGCGTTGGAGGGACAACGAACACCGGGGAGCTGTTTTTT. It encodes CSVGGTTNTGELFF.

This clone was seen only a few times. J is TRBJ1-1 and V is TRBV19, with a possible D match to TRBD1 (6 bases). CDR3 size: 12 residues. Trimming took 5 bases from V and 5 from J, leaving 9 bases between them. Germline CDR1 reads LNHDA; CDR2 reads SQIVND (reference sequence). CDR3 protein: CASSVGQTEAFF. CDR3 DNA sequence: TGTGCCAGTAGTGTCGGACAGACTGAAGCTTTCTTT.

This sequence joins TRBV6-6 and TRBJ2-7; TRBD2 matches at 8 bases. V dropped 5 bases and J dropped 1; count of bases not matched to a gene: 7. Per germline, CDR1 MNHNY and CDR2 SVGAGI (reference sequence). The CDR3 has 15 residues. The CDR3 reads CASSMERESSYEQYF. Written as DNA, the CDR3 is TGTGCCAGCAGTATGGAGCGGGAGTCTTCCTACGAGCAGTACTTC.

The CDR3 nucleotides are TGCGCCAGCAGTGATCTCCTAGCGGGCTCCTACAATGAGCAGTTCTTC. It translates to CASSDLLAGSYNEQFF. The chain couples TRBV10-2 to TRBJ2-1; 8 positions match TRBD2. CDR1 WSHSY and CDR2 SAAADI come from the germline V gene. V shed 3 bases and J 0 bases; nucleotides not matched to a gene: 4. The CDR3 extends over 16 amino acids.

The CDR3 here is CASSPTSYEQYF. The CDR3 region has the DNA TGTGCCAGCAGCCCGACGAGTTACGAGCAGTACTTC. This chain uses TRBV11-2 with TRBJ2-7, with unresolved D. This CDR3 spans 12 amino acids. Germline V lookup: CDR1 SGHAT, CDR2 FQNNGV. V was clipped by 5 bases and J by 4 bases, with 9 bases between them.

The chain has TRBV6-5 and TRBJ2-7; TRBD2 matches 9 bases. CDR3 length equals 16 residues. J gave up 4 bases and V 0 bases, and 7 bases lay outside the gene matches. Germline loops: CDR1 MNHEY, CDR2 SVGAGI. CDR3: CASSYSAPLAGYEQYF. CDR3 nucleotide sequence: TGTGCCAGCAGTTACTCGGCCCCCCTAGCGGGGTACGAGCAGTACTTC.

This sequence joins TRBV27 and TRBJ2-3, with D perhaps TRBD2 (6 bases). CDR1 is MNHEY, CDR2 SMNVEV, per germline (reference sequence). V lost 6 bases to trimming and J lost 5 bases, with 12 bases between them. This CDR3 region has 13 residues. This CDR3 is CASRDLAEDTQYF. The DNA of the CDR3 is TGTGCCAGCAGAGACTTAGCGGAAGATACGCAGTATTTT.

CDR3 amino acids: CASSPWGGGEQYF. DNA of the CDR3: TGTGCCAGCAGTCCGTGGGGGGGAGGCGAGCAGTACTTC. The V and J genes are TRBV28 and TRBJ2-7, with TRBD2 matching over 7 bases. The trim removed 5 bases at V and 6 bases at J, leaving 7 bases unmatched. The CDR3 contains 13 residues. CDR1 MDHEN and CDR2 SYDVKM come from the germline V gene.

The genes are TRBV28 and TRBJ2-1; 11 nucleotides match TRBD2. Germline V lookup: CDR1 MDHEN, CDR2 SYDVKM. V shed 2 bases and J 5 bases; nucleotides not matched to a gene: 2. The CDR3 sequence is 15 residues long. The CDR3 DNA follows: TGTGCCAGCAGTTTAGTAGCGGGAGGGAACAATGAGCAGTTCTTC. It yields the protein CASSLVAGGNNEQFF. The full variable domain, its missing parts supplied by reference TRBV28 and TRBJ2-1, is DVKVTQSSRYLVKRTGEKVFLECVQDMDHENMFWYRQDPGLGLRLIYFSYDVKMKEKGDIPEGYSVSREKKERFSLILESASTNQTSMYLCASSLVAGGNNEQFFGPGTRLTVL.

J is TRBJ1-1 and V is TRBV5-4; perhaps TRBD1 as D (6 bases). The CDR3 totals 13 residues. CDR1 is SGHNT and CDR2 is YYREEE in the germline V gene (reference sequence). The ends were cut back, 1 base at V and 4 bases at J, with 8 bases in the middle. The CDR3 loop is CASSLMGATEAFF. In DNA form, the CDR3 reads TGTGCCAGCAGCTTGATGGGGGCCACTGAAGCTTTCTTT.